A single sample is the source of the 27 T cell receptor beta chains below, sequenced in a study of blood T cell repertoires in COVID-19. Libraries were prepared by immunoSEQ multiplex PCR; TCRdb keeps only in-frame clonotypes and omits some of them. The sample gives hundreds of thousands of clones, 90% of which show up once; over 3.5% is in the top ten. The sample was PBMCs or T cells enriched from blood (not recorded which). These receptors all come from a woman aged 18 to 35 with acute COVID-19.

V gene TRBV19 combines with J gene TRBJ1-1; D is uncertain. The V end lost 3 bases, the J end lost 1 base, and 6 bases lay between the germline ends. Germline-derived CDR1 and CDR2 are LNHDA and SQIVND (reference sequence). This CDR3 has 13 amino acids. CDR3 coding DNA: TGTGCCAGTAGTATGCGGGAGAACACTGAAGCTTTCTTT. Translation gives CASSMRENTEAFF.

The rearrangement uses TRBV28 and TRBJ2-3, with TRBD2 matching 8 bases. The germline V gene encodes CDR1 MDHEN and CDR2 SYDVKM. The CDR3 runs to 17 residues. Trimming at V came to 5 bases and at J to 2 bases, leaving 12 bases not matched to a gene. This chain's CDR3 is CASSPTRGSGNTDTQYF. The CDR3 bases are TGTGCCAGCAGTCCTACAAGGGGTAGCGGGAACACAGATACGCAGTATTTT.

Note on this clone: One junction end does not reproduce the germline sequence, and a read error may be involved. CDR3 residues: CATSPSGMANEQFF. The CDR3 DNA reads TGTGCCACCAGCCCTAGCGGGATGGCCAATGAGCAGTTCTTC. This chain links TRBV7-8 with TRBJ2-1, with 9 bases matching TRBD2. The germline gives CDR1 SGHVS, CDR2 FQNEAQ. The CDR3 is made up of 14 amino acids.

In DNA, the CDR3 is TGTGCCAGCTCACCTCCTGGATCAGTTCGGGGGGTGCCCCTCCACTTT. Translation: CASSPPGSVRGVPLHF. The chain employs TRBV18 and TRBJ1-6; D is perhaps TRBD1 (5 bases). CDR1 and CDR2 from the germline V gene are KGHSH and LQKENI. The CDR3 covers 16 residues. V lost 3 bases and J 13 bases, leaving 22 bases between the germline ends.

The sample holds one count of this clone. The V gene is TRBV18, the J gene TRBJ1-1; D is perhaps TRBD1 (6 bases). The CDR3 consists of 17 residues. CDR1 is KGHSH and CDR2 is LQKENI in the germline V gene. Trimming removed 1 base at V and 5 bases at J, with 20 bases between. CDR3 in amino acids: CASSPQGGGRGRTEAFF. CDR3 in DNA: TGTGCCAGCTCACCACAAGGCGGGGGGCGCGGTCGGACTGAAGCTTTCTTT.

The chain links TRBV28 to TRBJ1-4; 8 bases align to TRBD1. The CDR3 runs to 15 residues. The junction had 3 bases not matched to a gene; V was cut back by 2 bases and J by 4 bases. CDR1 MDHEN and CDR2 SYDVKM come from the germline V gene. CDR3 region: CASSLLDRGNEKLFF. Written as DNA, the CDR3 is TGTGCCAGCAGTTTACTAGACAGGGGTAATGAAAAACTGTTTTTT.

V usage is TRBV7-9 and J usage is TRBJ1-4; D is possibly TRBD1 (5 bases). This CDR3 contains 14 residues. V was cut by 3 bases and J by 6 bases, with 11 bases left in between. Germline loops: CDR1 SEHNR, CDR2 FQNEAQ (reference sequence). The CDR3 coding sequence is TGTGCCAGCAGCTTTAGTTCGGGGGATGAAAAACTGTTTTTT. Its translation: CASSFSSGDEKLFF.

This chain joins TRBV6-6 and TRBJ1-1; tentative D call: TRBD1 (6 bases). V lost 8 bases and J lost 0, with 13 bases in between. Per germline, CDR1 MNHNY and CDR2 SVGAGI (reference sequence). The CDR3 has 14 residues. CDR3 amino acids: CASGRGDMNTEAFF. The CDR3 coding sequence is TGTGCCAGCGGGAGGGGGGACATGAACACTGAAGCTTTCTTT.

J is TRBJ2-3 and V is TRBV5-1; weak D call: TRBD2 (5 bases). The CDR3 totals 16 residues. V was clipped by 0 bases and J by 2 bases, with 13 bases between them. Germline V gene lookup returns CDR1 SGHRS and CDR2 YFSETQ. The CDR3 DNA reads TGCGCCAGCAGCTTGGGGCTAGCCAAAGCCACAGATACGCAGTATTTT. This translates into CASSLGLAKATDTQYF.

This chain links TRBV10-3 with TRBJ2-1; 8 nucleotides agree with TRBD2. This CDR3 comprises 15 residues. V trimming: 6 bases; J trimming: 2 bases; junction bases outside the gene matches: 6. The germline V gene has CDR1 ENHRY and CDR2 SYGVKD. CDR3 DNA: TGTGCCATCAGGAGAGCGGGAGAGGCCTACAATGAGCAGTTCTTC. Protein product: CAIRRAGEAYNEQFF.

The genes are TRBV27 and TRBJ1-1, with TRBD1 matching over 9 bases. The V and J ends lost 6 bases and 5 bases, in that order; junction bases with no gene match: 7. The germline CDR1 and CDR2 sequences are MNHEY and SMNVEV (reference sequence). This CDR3 contains 14 residues. CDR3: CASSFLDRGTEAFF. The CDR3 DNA reads as TGTGCCAGCAGCTTCCTGGACAGGGGAACTGAAGCTTTCTTT.

This chain connects TRBV6-5 to TRBJ1-6; no reliable D call. Trimming took 7 bases from V and 11 from J, leaving 18 bases between them. The CDR3 length is 14 residues. Germline V CDR1 and CDR2: MNHEY, SVGAGI. CDR3 DNA: TGTGCCAGCACCGAGGATCGGGGTTGGGCACCCCTCCACTTT. Its translation is CASTEDRGWAPLHF.

The V call is TRBV28, the J call TRBJ2-7; 9 bases are a match to TRBD1. Germline values: CDR1 MDHEN, CDR2 SYDVKM. The V segment lost 6 bases and the J segment 8 bases; nucleotides outside the gene matches: 8. The CDR3 is 13 residues long. This CDR3 reads CASSQDRGTKQYF. The CDR3 DNA follows: TGTGCCAGCAGCCAAGACAGGGGGACAAAGCAGTACTTC. Together with reference TRBV28 and TRBJ2-7, the CDR3 gives the full variable domain: DVKVTQSSRYLVKRTGEKVFLECVQDMDHENMFWYRQDPGLGLRLIYFSYDVKMKEKGDIPEGYSVSREKKERFSLILESASTNQTSMYLCASSQDRGTKQYFGPGTRLTVT.

V is TRBV7-9 and J is TRBJ1-4; 10 bases fit TRBD1. This CDR3 has 19 amino acids. Germline V lookup: CDR1 SEHNR, CDR2 FQNEAQ (reference sequence). The J segment lost 0 bases and the V segment lost 5 bases, leaving 12 bases of the junction unmatched. CDR3 in DNA: TGTGCCAGCAGCAATAAAATGGGGACAGGGGTATCAACTAATGAAAAACTGTTTTTT. Translating it yields CASSNKMGTGVSTNEKLFF.

The J gene is TRBJ2-7, the V gene TRBV10-3, with 9 positions matching TRBD1. V was pared by 1 base and J by 6 bases, with 13 bases of the junction left unmatched. Germline CDR1 ENHRY, CDR2 SYGVKD. The CDR3 totals 17 residues. CDR3 amino acids: CAISELPPGQGLSEQYF. In DNA, the CDR3 is TGTGCCATCAGTGAGTTACCTCCGGGACAGGGCCTCTCCGAGCAGTACTTC.

The chain carries TRBV28 and TRBJ2-3, with TRBD2 matching over 8 bases. The CDR3 spans 15 residues. The germline V gene encodes CDR1 MDHEN and CDR2 SYDVKM. The junction had 6 bases not matched to a gene; V was cut back by 3 bases and J by 4 bases. The CDR3 nucleotides are TGTGCCAGCAGTTTTTTAGCGGGATGGCCAGATACGCAGTATTTT. Translated: CASSFLAGWPDTQYF.

The chain links TRBV14 to TRBJ1-2, with D possibly being TRBD1 (6 bases). V was trimmed by 0 bases and J by 6 bases, leaving 11 bases between them. The CDR3 spans 14 residues. Germline V gives CDR1 SGHDN, CDR2 FVKESK. The CDR3 loop is CASSQDTGQNGYTF. The CDR3 DNA reads TGTGCCAGCAGCCAAGATACAGGGCAAAATGGCTACACCTTC.

The chain couples TRBV6-5 to TRBJ1-2, with a tentative D call TRBD1 (6 bases). CDR3 length equals 13 residues. Per the germline V gene, CDR1 is MNHEY and CDR2 is SVGAGI. V was clipped by 6 bases and J by 5 bases, with 13 bases between them. The CDR3 bases are TGTGCCAGCAGAATGACAGGAGGTTATGGCTACACCTTC. As protein: CASRMTGGYGYTF.

The rearrangement joins TRBV12-5 to TRBJ2-1; the match to TRBD2 covers 7 bases. CDR1 is LGHNT, CDR2 FRNRAP, per germline. This CDR3 contains 12 residues. V was clipped by 1 base and J by 15 bases; unmatched bases: 6. The CDR3, as DNA: TGTGCTAGTGGTTTGGGCGCGGCTAGCGGGTTCTTC. Translating gives CASGLGAASGFF. Using reference TRBV12-5 and TRBJ2-1 for the parts outside the CDR3, the full variable domain is DARVTQTPRHKVTEMGQEVTMRCQPILGHNTVFWYRQTMMQGLELLAYFRNRAPLDDSGMPKDRFSAEMPDATLATLKIQPSEPRDSAVYFCASGLGAASGFFGPGTRLTVL.

This rearrangement joins TRBV5-1 to TRBJ2-3; 7 bases map to TRBD1. The germline V gene has CDR1 SGHRS and CDR2 YFSETQ. The CDR3 loop spans 14 amino acids. V was clipped by 2 bases and J by 5 bases; unmatched bases: 5. The CDR3 spells CASSFGQVGDTQYF. In DNA, the CDR3 is TGCGCCAGCAGCTTCGGACAGGTGGGAGATACGCAGTATTTT. Full variable domain (missing parts from reference TRBV5-1 and TRBJ2-3): KAGVTQTPRYLIKTRGQQVTLSCSPISGHRSVSWYQQTPGQGLQFLFEYFSETQRNKGNFPGRFSGRQFSNSRSEMNVSTLELGDSALYLCASSFGQVGDTQYFGPGTRLTVL.

This clone was seen only a few times. This chain links TRBV20-1 with TRBJ1-2; possibly TRBD1 for D (5 bases). Trimming took 4 bases from V and 8 from J, leaving 11 bases between them. This CDR3 comprises 11 residues. CDR1 and CDR2 (germline): DFQATT, SNEGSKA (reference sequence). CDR3: CSAISGDGYTF. The CDR3, as DNA: TGCAGTGCTATTTCGGGGGACGGCTACACCTTC.

J is TRBJ1-2 and V is TRBV4-1; D is ambiguous. Germline V lookup: CDR1 MGHRA, CDR2 YSYEKL. The CDR3 totals 15 residues. Between the trimmed V and J ends, which lost 1 base and 4 bases, there was a span of 13 bases. CDR3 amino acids: CASSQGAETLYGYTF. The DNA for the CDR3 is TGCGCCAGCAGCCAAGGGGCAGAGACGCTCTATGGCTACACCTTC.

V is TRBV19 and J is TRBJ2-7; 13 bases align to TRBD2. Germline V gene data show CDR1 as LNHDA and CDR2 as SQIVND (reference sequence). The CDR3 loop spans 15 amino acids. Trimming cost V 4 bases and J 8 bases; bases outside gene matches: 8. The CDR3: CASSTPGTSGTKQYF. CDR3 nucleotide sequence: TGTGCCAGTAGTACCCCCGGGACTAGCGGGACCAAGCAGTACTTC. The full variable domain, rest sourced from reference TRBV19 and TRBJ2-7, is DGGITQSPKYLFRKEGQNVTLSCEQNLNHDAMYWYRQDPGQGLRLIYYSQIVNDFQKGDIAEGYSVSREKKESFPLTVTSAQKNPTAFYLCASSTPGTSGTKQYFGPGTRLTVT.

The genes are TRBV28 and TRBJ2-3, with D perhaps TRBD1 (6 bases). Germline V CDR1 and CDR2: MDHEN, SYDVKM. V gave up 6 bases and J gave up 5 bases, with 18 bases separating them. The CDR3 is made up of 15 amino acids. This CDR3 reads CASSPAGALKDTQYF. CDR3 in DNA: TGTGCCAGCAGCCCCGCAGGGGCGTTGAAAGATACGCAGTATTTT.

This clone was seen just once. The chain couples TRBV25-1 to TRBJ2-3, with 8 bases that match TRBD2. CDR3 length: 15 residues. The germline V gene encodes CDR1 MGHDK and CDR2 SYGVNS. V lost 6 bases, J lost 3 bases, and 8 bases stayed unmatched. The CDR3 sequence: CASSREGGMTDTQYF. The CDR3 coding sequence is TGTGCCAGCAGCCGGGAGGGAGGTATGACAGATACGCAGTATTTT.

This chain links TRBV27 with TRBJ1-1, with D perhaps TRBD1 (5 bases). V lost 5 bases, J lost 4 bases, and 20 bases lay in between. The CDR3 has 16 amino acids. The germline CDR1 and CDR2 sequences are MNHEY and SMNVEV (reference sequence). CDR3 nucleotide sequence: TGTGCCAGCAGTCAACCGGGAGGCAGGGCAATCACTGAAGCTTTCTTT. The encoded protein is CASSQPGGRAITEAFF.

This chain uses TRBV30 with TRBJ2-7; tentative D call: TRBD2 (6 bases). The CDR3 sequence is 16 residues long. From germline, CDR1 is GTSNPN and CDR2 SVGIG (reference sequence). The V and J ends lost 4 bases and 6 bases respectively, with 25 bases between them. CDR3 residues: CAWTPARDFGPGEQYF. The CDR3 DNA is TGTGCCTGGACCCCAGCTAGGGACTTCGGCCCAGGCGAGCAGTACTTC.